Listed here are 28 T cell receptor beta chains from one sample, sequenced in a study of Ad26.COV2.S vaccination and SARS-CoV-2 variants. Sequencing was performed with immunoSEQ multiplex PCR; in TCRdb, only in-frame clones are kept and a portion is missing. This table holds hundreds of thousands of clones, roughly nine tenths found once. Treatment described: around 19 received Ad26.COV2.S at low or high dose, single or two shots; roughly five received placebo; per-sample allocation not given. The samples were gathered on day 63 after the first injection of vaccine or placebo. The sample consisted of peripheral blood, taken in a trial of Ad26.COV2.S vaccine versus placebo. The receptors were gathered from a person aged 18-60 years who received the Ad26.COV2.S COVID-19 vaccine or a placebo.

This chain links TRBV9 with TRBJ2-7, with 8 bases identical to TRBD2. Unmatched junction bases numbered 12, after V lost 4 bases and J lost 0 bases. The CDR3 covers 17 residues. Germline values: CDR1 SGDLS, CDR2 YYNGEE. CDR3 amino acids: CASSSFTGLASSYEQYF. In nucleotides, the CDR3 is TGTGCCAGCAGCTCCTTTACAGGACTAGCTAGCTCCTACGAGCAGTACTTC.

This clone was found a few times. DNA for the CDR3: TGTGCCAGCAGCTTGACAGGGACGTACGGAAACACCATATATTTT. Its translation: CASSLTGTYGNTIYF. The V call is TRBV11-2, the J call TRBJ1-3; 7 nucleotides match TRBD1. In germline, CDR1 is SGHAT, CDR2 FQNNGV. The CDR3 length is 15 residues. The junction had 6 bases not matched to a gene; V was cut back by 3 bases and J by 4 bases.

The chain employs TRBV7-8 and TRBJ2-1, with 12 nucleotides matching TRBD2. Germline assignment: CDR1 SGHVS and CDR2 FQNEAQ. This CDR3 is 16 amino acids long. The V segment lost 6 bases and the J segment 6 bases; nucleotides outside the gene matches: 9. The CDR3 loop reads CASSFPGLAGLNEQFF. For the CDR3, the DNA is TGTGCCAGCAGTTTTCCGGGACTAGCGGGTCTCAATGAGCAGTTCTTC. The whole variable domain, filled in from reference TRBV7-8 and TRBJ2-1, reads GAGVSQSPRYKVAKRGQDVALRCDPISGHVSLFWYQQALGQGPEFLTYFQNEAQLDKSGLPSDRFFAERPEGSVSTLKIQRTQQEDSAVYLCASSFPGLAGLNEQFFGPGTRLTVL.

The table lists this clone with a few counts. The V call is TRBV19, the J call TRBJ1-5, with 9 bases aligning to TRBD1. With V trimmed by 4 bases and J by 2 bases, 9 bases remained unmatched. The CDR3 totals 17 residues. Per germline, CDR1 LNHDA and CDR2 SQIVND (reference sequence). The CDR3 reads CASSTTGGGGGNQPQHF. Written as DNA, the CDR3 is TGTGCCAGTAGTACCACAGGGGGCGGAGGAGGCAATCAGCCCCAGCATTTT.

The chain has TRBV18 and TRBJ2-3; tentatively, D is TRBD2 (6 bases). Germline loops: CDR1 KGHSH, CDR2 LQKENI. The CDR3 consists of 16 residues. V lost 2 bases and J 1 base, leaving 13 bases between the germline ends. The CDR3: CASSPSSGGGTDTQYF. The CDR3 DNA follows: TGTGCCAGCTCACCATCGAGCGGAGGGGGCACAGATACGCAGTATTTT.

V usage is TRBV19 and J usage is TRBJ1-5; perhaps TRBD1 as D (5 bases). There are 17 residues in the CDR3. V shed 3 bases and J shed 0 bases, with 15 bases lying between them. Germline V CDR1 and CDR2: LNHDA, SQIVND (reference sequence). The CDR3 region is CASSMAGARYSNQPQHF. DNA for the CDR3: TGTGCCAGTAGTATGGCCGGGGCCCGGTATAGCAATCAGCCCCAGCATTTT.

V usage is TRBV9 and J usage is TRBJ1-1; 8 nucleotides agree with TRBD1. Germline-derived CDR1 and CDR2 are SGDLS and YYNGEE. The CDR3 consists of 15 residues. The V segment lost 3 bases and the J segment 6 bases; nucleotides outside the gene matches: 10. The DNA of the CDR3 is TGTGCCAGCAGCGGGGGAGGGACAGGTACCCCTGAAGCTTTCTTT. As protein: CASSGGGTGTPEAFF.

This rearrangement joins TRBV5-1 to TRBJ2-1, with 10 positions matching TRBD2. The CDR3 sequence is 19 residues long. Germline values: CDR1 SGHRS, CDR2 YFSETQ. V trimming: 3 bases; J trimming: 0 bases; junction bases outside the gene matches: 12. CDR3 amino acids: CASSSSGTSALSSYNEQFF. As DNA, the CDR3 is TGCGCCAGCAGCTCTTCCGGGACTAGCGCCTTGAGCTCCTACAATGAGCAGTTCTTC.

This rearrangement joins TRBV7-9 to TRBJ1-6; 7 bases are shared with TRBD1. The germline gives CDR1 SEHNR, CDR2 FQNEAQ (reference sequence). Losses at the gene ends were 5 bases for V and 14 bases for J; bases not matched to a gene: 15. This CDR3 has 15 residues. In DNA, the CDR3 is TGTGCCAGCAGCAACACAGGGGCGCCCGGGGGCACCCTCCACTTT. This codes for CASSNTGAPGGTLHF.

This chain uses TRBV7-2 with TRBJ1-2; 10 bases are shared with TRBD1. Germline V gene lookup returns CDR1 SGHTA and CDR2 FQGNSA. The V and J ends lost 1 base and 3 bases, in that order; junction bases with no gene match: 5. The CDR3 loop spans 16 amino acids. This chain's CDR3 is CASSLGTGGNHYGYTF. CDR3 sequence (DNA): TGTGCCAGCAGCTTAGGGACAGGGGGAAATCACTATGGCTACACCTTC. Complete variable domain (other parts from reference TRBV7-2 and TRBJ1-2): GAGVSQSPSNKVTEKGKDVELRCDPISGHTALYWYRQSLGQGLEFLIYFQGNSAPDKSGLPSDRFSAERTGGSVSTLTIQRTQQEDSAVYLCASSLGTGGNHYGYTFGSGTRLTVV.

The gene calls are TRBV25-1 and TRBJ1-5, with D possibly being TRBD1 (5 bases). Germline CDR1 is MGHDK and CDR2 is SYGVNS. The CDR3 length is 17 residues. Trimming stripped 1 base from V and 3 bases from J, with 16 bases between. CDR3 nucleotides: TGTGCCAGCAGTGAATCGGGGGACCCATCGGCCAATCAGCCCCAGCATTTT. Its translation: CASSESGDPSANQPQHF.

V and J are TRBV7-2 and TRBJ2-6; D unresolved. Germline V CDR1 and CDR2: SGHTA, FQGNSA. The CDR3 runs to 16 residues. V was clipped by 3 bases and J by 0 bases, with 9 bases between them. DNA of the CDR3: TGTGCCAGCAGCTTGACTGAGAACTCTGGGGCCAACGTCCTGACTTTC. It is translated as CASSLTENSGANVLTF.

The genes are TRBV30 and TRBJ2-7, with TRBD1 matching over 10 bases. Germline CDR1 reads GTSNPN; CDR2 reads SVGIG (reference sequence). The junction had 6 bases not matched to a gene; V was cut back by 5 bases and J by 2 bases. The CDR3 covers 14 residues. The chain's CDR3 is CAWSPDRGAYEQYF. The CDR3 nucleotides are TGTGCCTGGTCCCCGGACAGGGGGGCCTACGAGCAGTACTTC.

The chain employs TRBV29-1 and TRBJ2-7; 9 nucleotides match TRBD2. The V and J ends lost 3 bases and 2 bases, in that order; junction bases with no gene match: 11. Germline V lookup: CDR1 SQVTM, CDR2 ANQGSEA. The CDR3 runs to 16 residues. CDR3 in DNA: TGCAGCGTTGAGGCTAGCGGGACGAGGGGAACCTACGAGCAGTACTTC. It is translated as CSVEASGTRGTYEQYF.

CDR3 in DNA: TGTGCCAGCAGAGGGAACGAGCAGTACTTC. Its translation is CASRGNEQYF. The gene calls are TRBV21-1 and TRBJ2-7. TRBV21-1 represents a pseudogene. The CDR3 extends over 10 amino acids.

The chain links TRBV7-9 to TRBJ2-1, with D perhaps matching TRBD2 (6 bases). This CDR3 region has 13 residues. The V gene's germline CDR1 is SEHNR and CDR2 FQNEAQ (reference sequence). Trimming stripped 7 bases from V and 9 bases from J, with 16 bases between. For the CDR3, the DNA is TGTGCCAGCACCCCATTCGAGACTAGTGAGCAGTTCTTC. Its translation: CASTPFETSEQFF.

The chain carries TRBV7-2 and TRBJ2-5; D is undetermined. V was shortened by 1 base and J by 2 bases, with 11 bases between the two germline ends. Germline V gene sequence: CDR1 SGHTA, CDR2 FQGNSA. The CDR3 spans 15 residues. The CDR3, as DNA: TGTGCCAGCAGCTTAGACCGTGGGCGACAAGAGACCCAGTACTTC. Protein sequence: CASSLDRGRQETQYF.

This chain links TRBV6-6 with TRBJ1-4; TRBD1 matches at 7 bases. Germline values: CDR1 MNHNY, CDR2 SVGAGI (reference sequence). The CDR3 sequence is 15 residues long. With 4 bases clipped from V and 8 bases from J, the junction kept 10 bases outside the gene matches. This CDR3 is CASSSMTGRVEKLFF. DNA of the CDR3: TGTGCCAGCAGTTCTATGACAGGGCGAGTCGAAAAACTGTTTTTT.

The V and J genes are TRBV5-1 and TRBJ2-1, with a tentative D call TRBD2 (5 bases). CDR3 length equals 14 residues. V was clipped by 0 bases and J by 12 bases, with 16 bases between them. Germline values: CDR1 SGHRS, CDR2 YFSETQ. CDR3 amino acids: CASSLEGGPTSQFF. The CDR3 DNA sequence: TGCGCCAGCAGCTTGGAAGGAGGACCGACATCGCAGTTCTTC.

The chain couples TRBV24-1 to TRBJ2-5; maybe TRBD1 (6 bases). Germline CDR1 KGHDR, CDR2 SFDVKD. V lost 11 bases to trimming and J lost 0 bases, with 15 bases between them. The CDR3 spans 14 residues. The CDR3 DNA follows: TGTGCCATCTCCGGGGACACCGACCAAGAGACCCAGTACTTC. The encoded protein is CAISGDTDQETQYF.

The CDR3 region is CASSLGETGLYEQYF. For the CDR3, the DNA is TGCGCCAGCAGCTTGGGTGAGACAGGGCTATACGAGCAGTACTTC. V usage is TRBV5-1 and J usage is TRBJ2-7, with TRBD1 identical over 7 bases. Per germline, CDR1 SGHRS and CDR2 YFSETQ. The CDR3 totals 15 residues. V lost 0 bases and J lost 4; bases outside the gene matches: 7.

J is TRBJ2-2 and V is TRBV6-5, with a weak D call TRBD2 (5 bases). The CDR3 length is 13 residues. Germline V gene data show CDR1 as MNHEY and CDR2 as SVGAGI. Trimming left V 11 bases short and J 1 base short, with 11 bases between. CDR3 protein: CAFQDLNTGELFF. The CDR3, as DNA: TGTGCCTTCCAGGACTTGAACACCGGGGAGCTGTTTTTT.

The CDR3 region is CASSPTSQTGTGEKLFF. The CDR3 DNA sequence: TGTGCCAGCAGTCCCACCTCCCAGACAGGGACCGGTGAAAAACTGTTTTTT. The chain links TRBV27 to TRBJ1-4, with TRBD1 matching over 7 bases. Losses at the gene ends were 5 bases for V and 7 bases for J; bases not matched to a gene: 16. Germline V gene lookup returns CDR1 MNHEY and CDR2 SMNVEV (reference sequence). CDR3 length: 17 residues.

As DNA, the CDR3 is TGCGCCAGCAGCCAAACCGGGACAGGGGGGTCCGAGCAGTACTTC. This codes for CASSQTGTGGSEQYF. The rearrangement joins TRBV5-1 to TRBJ2-7, with 11 bases that match TRBD1. CDR3 length: 15 amino acids. V shed 4 bases and J 6 bases; nucleotides not matched to a gene: 9. The germline V gene encodes CDR1 SGHRS and CDR2 YFSETQ. The variable domain in full, with the rest retrieved from reference TRBV5-1 and TRBJ2-7, is KAGVTQTPRYLIKTRGQQVTLSCSPISGHRSVSWYQQTPGQGLQFLFEYFSETQRNKGNFPGRFSGRQFSNSRSEMNVSTLELGDSALYLCASSQTGTGGSEQYFGPGTRLTVT.

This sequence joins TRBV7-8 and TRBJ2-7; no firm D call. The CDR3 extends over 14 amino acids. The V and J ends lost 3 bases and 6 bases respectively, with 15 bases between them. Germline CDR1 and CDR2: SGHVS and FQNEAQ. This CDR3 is CASSFGRASREQYF. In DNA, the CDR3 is TGTGCCAGCAGCTTCGGTAGAGCCAGCCGCGAGCAGTACTTC.

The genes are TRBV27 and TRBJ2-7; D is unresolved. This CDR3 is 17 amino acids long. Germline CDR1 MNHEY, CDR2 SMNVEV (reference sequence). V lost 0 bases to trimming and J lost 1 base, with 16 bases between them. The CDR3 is CASSLSMVPDISYEQYF. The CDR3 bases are TGTGCCAGCAGTTTATCCATGGTTCCCGATATTTCCTACGAGCAGTACTTC.

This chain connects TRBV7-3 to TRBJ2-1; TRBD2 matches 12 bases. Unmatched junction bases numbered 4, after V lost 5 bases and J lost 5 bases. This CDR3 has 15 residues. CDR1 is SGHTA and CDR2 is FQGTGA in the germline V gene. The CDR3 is CASSPRLAGDNEQFF. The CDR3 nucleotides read TGTGCCAGCAGCCCACGACTAGCGGGGGACAATGAGCAGTTCTTC.

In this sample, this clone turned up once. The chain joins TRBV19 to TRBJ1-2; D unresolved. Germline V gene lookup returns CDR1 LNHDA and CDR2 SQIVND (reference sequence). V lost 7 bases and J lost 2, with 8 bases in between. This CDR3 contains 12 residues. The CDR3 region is CASKGGNYGYTF. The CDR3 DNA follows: TGTGCCAGTAAGGGAGGGAACTATGGCTACACCTTC.